This T cell receptor (beta chain) was documented in a study of T-cell reconstitution after alpha-beta-depleted transplantation in children. Preparing the TCRbeta library involved the use of unique molecular identifiers. TCRdb re-called the PCR reads through MiXCR, storing one row per CDR3 protein. This sample has 500,000 to 750,000 distinct CDR3 sequences, with around 27% found just once. As concerns this clonotype: What it recognizes is unknown.

V dropped 7 bases and J dropped 4 bases, with 14 bases sitting between them. The germline V gene encodes CDR1 MDHEN and CDR2 SYDVKM. This CDR3 spans 14 amino acids. Study-level results: One year after transplant, T-cell counts and diversity came mostly from newly produced T cells. The origin of alpha-beta T cells about two months after transplant was reportedly several hundred expanded graft clones.

The chain joins TRBV28 to TRBJ2-1, with TRBD2 as a possible D gene (5 bases). The sequence was collected from a boy under three years old with Wiskott-Aldrich syndrome, due to receive a stem cell transplant. Here the sequenced sample was PBMCs, taken before TCRalphabeta/CD19-depleted stem cell transplant. CDR3 nucleotides: TGTGCCAGCAAGAGGGCCGATCAATACAATGAGCAGTTCTTC. As protein: CASKRADQYNEQFF.